The present T cell receptor (beta chain) was sequenced within a study of blood T cell repertoires in COVID-19. Enrolled through a virtual design, the participants were between roughly 18 and 95 years of age and came from around 25 US areas. In the study's own analysis: For nucleated cells, counts were estimated from reference gene primer amplification. Libraries were prepared by immunoSEQ multiplex PCR; TCRdb keeps only in-frame clonotypes and omits some of them. V and J calls and clone size are copied from that table; D and trimming were computed from the DNA. This table holds 200,000 to 250,000 clones, approximately 90% found once. Source material: PBMCs or T cells enriched from blood (not recorded which). This sequence originates from a man aged 35-49 years who had recovered from COVID-19.

The CDR3 spells CASSSTLEAYGYTF. The DNA of the CDR3 is TGTGCCAGCAGCTCAACCCTGGAGGCCTATGGCTACACCTTC. The chain links TRBV7-9 to TRBJ1-2; D unclear. V lost 4 bases and J 4 bases, leaving 13 bases between the germline ends. Germline V gives CDR1 SEHNR, CDR2 FQNEAQ (reference sequence). The length of the CDR3 is 14 residues.